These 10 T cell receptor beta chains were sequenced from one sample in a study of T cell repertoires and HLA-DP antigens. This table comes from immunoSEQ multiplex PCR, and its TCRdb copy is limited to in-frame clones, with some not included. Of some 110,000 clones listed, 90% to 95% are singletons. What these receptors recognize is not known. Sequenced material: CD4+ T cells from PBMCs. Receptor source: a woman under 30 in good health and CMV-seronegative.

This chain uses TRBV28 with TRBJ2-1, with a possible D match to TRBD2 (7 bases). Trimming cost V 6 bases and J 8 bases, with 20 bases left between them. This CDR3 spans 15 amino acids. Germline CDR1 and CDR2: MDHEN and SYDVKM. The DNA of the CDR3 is TGTGCCAGCAGCCCAGGGAGGGGGTTTGGGTATGAGCAGTTCTTC. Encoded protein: CASSPGRGFGYEQFF.

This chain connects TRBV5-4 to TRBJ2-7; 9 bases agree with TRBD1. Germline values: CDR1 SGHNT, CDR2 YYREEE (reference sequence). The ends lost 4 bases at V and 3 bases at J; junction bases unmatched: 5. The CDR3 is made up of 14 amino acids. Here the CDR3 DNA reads TGTGCCAGCAGCCGGAGGACAGGGGTCTACGAGCAGTACTTC. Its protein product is CASSRRTGVYEQYF. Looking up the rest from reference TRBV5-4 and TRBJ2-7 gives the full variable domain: ETGVTQSPTHLIKTRGQQVTLRCSSQSGHNTVSWYQQALGQGPQFIFQYYREEENGRGNFPPRFSGLQFPNYSSELNVNALELDDSALYLCASSRRTGVYEQYFGPGTRLTVT.

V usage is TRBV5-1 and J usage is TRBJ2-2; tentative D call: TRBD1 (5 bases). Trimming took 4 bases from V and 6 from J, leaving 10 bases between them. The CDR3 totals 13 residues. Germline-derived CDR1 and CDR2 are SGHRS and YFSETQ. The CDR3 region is CASSPGFSGELFF. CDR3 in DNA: TGCGCCAGCAGCCCAGGGTTCTCCGGGGAGCTGTTTTTT.

CDR3 amino acids: CASSWDRPYNSPLHF. As DNA, the CDR3 is TGTGCCAGCAGCTGGGATCGTCCCTATAATTCACCCCTCCACTTT. The chain links TRBV7-2 to TRBJ1-6, with D unresolved. Per the germline V gene, CDR1 is SGHTA and CDR2 is FQGNSA. The CDR3 extends over 15 amino acids. V lost 4 bases to trimming and J lost 2 bases, with 9 bases between them.

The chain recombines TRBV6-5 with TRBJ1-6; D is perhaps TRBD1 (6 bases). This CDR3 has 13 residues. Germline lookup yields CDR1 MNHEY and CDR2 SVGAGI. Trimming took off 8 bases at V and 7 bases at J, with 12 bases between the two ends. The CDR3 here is CASFDRKNSPLHF. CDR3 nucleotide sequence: TGTGCCAGCTTCGACAGGAAGAATTCACCCCTCCACTTT.

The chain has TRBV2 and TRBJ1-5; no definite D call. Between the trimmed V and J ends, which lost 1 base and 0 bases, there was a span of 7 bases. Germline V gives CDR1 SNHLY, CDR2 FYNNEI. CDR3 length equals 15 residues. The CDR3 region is CASSEDMRSNQPQHF. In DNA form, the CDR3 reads TGTGCCAGCAGTGAAGACATGCGTAGCAATCAGCCCCAGCATTTT.

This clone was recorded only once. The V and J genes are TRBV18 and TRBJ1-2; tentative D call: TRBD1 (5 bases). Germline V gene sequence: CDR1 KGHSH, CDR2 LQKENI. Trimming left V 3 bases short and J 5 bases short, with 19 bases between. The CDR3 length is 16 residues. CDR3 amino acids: CASSPKAPGGIYGYTF. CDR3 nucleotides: TGTGCCAGCTCACCCAAGGCACCGGGGGGGATTTATGGCTACACCTTC.

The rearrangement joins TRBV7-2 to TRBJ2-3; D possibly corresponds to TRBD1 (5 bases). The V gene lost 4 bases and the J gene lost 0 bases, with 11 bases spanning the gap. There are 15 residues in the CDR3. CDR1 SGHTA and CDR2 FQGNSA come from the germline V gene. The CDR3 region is CASSYLGHSTDTQYF. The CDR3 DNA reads TGTGCCAGCAGCTACCTCGGACATAGCACAGATACGCAGTATTTT.

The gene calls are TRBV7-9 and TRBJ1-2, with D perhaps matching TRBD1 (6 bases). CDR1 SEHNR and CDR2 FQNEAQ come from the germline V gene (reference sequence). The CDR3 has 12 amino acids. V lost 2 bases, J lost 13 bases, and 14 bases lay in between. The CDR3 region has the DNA TGTGCCAGCAGCTTACCATTACAGGGTTCCACCTTC. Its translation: CASSLPLQGSTF. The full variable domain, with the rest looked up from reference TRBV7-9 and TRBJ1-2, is DTGVSQNPRHKITKRGQNVTFRCDPISEHNRLYWYRQTLGQGPEFLTYFQNEAQLEKSRLLSDRFSAERPKGSFSTLEIQRTEQGDSAMYLCASSLPLQGSTFGSGTRLTVV.

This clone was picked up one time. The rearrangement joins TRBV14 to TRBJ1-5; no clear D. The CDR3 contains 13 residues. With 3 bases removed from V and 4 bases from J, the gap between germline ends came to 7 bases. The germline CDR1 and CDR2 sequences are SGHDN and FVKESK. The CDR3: CASSQGINQPQHF. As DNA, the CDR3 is TGTGCCAGCAGCCAGGGGATTAATCAGCCCCAGCATTTT.